What follows describes a single T cell receptor beta chain. The sample belongs to a study of CD8 T cells in Susac syndrome. Sequencing of TCR beta was performed on blood CD8+ and CD4+ T cells. In the multiple sclerosis control group, patients were treatment-naive and had stable or active relapsing-remitting disease. Negative isolation was used for CD8+ and CD4+ T cells, and FACS enrichment was applied to TEMRA cells. V lost 7 bases, J lost 3 bases, and 6 bases stayed unmatched. There are 12 residues in the CDR3. Per germline, CDR1 SQVTM and CDR2 ANQGSEA. Reverse transcription of roughly 0.45 to 1 ug RNA was carried out with random hexamers. The CDR3 of TCR beta was amplified by immunoSEQ multiplex PCR across 54 Vbeta and 13 Jbeta. Using its own MiXCR run on the immunoSEQ multiplex PCR reads, TCRdb lists one record per CDR3 protein. The sample gives approximately 150,000 distinct CDR3 sequences, roughly 94% of which show up once; about 0.1% is in the top ten.

The J gene is TRBJ2-7, the V gene TRBV29-1; 7 nucleotides line up with TRBD2. Sequencing input: CD4+ T cells from PBMCs. The sequence derives from a human donor with multiple sclerosis. The CDR3 region has the DNA TGCAGCGGGAGCGGGGAGGGCTACGAGCAGTACTTC. Residues: CSGSGEGYEQYF.